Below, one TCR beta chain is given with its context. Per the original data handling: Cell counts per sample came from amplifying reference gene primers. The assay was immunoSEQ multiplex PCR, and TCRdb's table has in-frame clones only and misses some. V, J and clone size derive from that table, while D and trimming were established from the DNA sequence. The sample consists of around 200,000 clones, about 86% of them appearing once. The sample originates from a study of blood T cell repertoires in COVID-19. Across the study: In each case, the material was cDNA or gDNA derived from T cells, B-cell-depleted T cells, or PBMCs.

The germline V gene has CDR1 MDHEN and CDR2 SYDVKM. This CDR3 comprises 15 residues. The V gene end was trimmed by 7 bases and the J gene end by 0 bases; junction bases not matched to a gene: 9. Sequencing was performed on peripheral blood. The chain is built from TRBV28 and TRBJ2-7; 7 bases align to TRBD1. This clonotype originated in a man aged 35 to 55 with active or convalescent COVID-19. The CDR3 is CASISGQASSYEQYF. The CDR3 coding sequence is TGTGCCAGCATCTCTGGACAGGCGAGCTCCTACGAGCAGTACTTC.